This TCR beta chain is from a study of blood T cell repertoires in COVID-19. Someone with COVID-19 had been met by exposed participants within 2 weeks before study entry. Profiling relied on immunoSEQ multiplex PCR, and the TCRdb table lists in-frame clones only, not all of them. The sample lists 240,000 or so clones; 70% to 90% were seen once. Of note for this clone: One junction end disagrees with the germline gene, perhaps due to a read error.

Looked up from germline, CDR1 is SGHVS and CDR2 is FNYEAQ. The CDR3 is 11 residues long. This TCR derives from a man aged 50 to 59 who had been exposed to COVID-19. What was sequenced was PBMCs or T cells enriched from blood (not recorded which). The V call is TRBV7-6, the J call TRBJ1-2; 7 nucleotides line up with TRBD1. DNA for the CDR3: TGTGCCAGCAGCGCTCTTACGACAGGGAGCTTC. It yields the protein CASSALTTGSF.